One sample yielded the 21 T cell receptor beta chains listed below, sequenced in a study of blood T cell repertoires in COVID-19. Sequenced by immunoSEQ multiplex PCR; TCRdb stores in-frame clones only, minus some. The sample records roughly 30,000 clones, approximately 93% being singletons. The material sequenced was peripheral blood. These receptor sequences come from a human donor in a cohort sampled during active COVID-19.

V gene TRBV2 combines with J gene TRBJ2-2, with a possible D match to TRBD1 (6 bases). Trimming took 4 bases from V and 7 from J, leaving 13 bases between them. This CDR3 has 14 amino acids. Germline V CDR1 and CDR2: SNHLY, FYNNEI. Here the CDR3 reads CASSGQERVGELFF. Here the CDR3 DNA reads TGTGCCAGCAGTGGACAGGAGAGGGTCGGGGAGCTGTTTTTT.

V usage is TRBV18 and J usage is TRBJ2-1; 7 nucleotides agree with TRBD1. The V gene's germline CDR1 is KGHSH and CDR2 LQKENI. The CDR3 loop spans 17 amino acids. The V segment lost 2 bases and the J segment 10 bases; nucleotides outside the gene matches: 17. In DNA form, the CDR3 reads TGTGCCAGCTCACCAGCCGAATTGATGCAGGCCAGGGGGGAGCAGTTCTTC. Amino acids: CASSPAELMQARGEQFF.

The chain is built from TRBV4-1 and TRBJ2-1; no clear D. Trimming took 4 bases from V and 3 from J, leaving 13 bases between them. The germline V gene encodes CDR1 MGHRA and CDR2 YSYEKL. The CDR3 sequence is 15 residues long. The CDR3 is CASSRISEVYNEQFF. CDR3 bases: TGCGCCAGCAGCCGGATCAGCGAGGTCTACAATGAGCAGTTCTTC.

The J gene is TRBJ1-1, the V gene TRBV6-4; 9 positions agree with TRBD1. CDR1 is MRHNA, CDR2 SNTAGT, per germline. The CDR3 is 13 amino acids. V lost 4 bases and J lost 4; bases outside the gene matches: 1. The CDR3 region has the DNA TGTGCCAGCAGTGCGGACAGGGGCACTGAAGCTTTCTTT. This encodes CASSADRGTEAFF.

This chain uses TRBV11-3 with TRBJ2-7, with 9 bases that match TRBD1. Germline V gene lookup returns CDR1 SGHNT and CDR2 YENEEA. Trimming removed 5 bases from V and 5 bases from J; junction bases left unmatched: 7. The CDR3 runs 14 residues. The CDR3 region has the DNA TGTGCCAGCAGCCTGGACAGGGGCCTTGACGAGCAGTACTTC. Amino acid sequence: CASSLDRGLDEQYF.

This clone was recorded only once. The V gene is TRBV3-1 (or the pseudogene TRBV3-2), the J gene TRBJ1-1; tentative D call: TRBD1 (5 bases). Germline CDR1 is LGHDT and CDR2 is YNNKEL (reference sequence). V lost 4 bases and J lost 1, with 13 bases in between. The CDR3 has 15 amino acids. The CDR3 sequence is CASSPLRTPNTEAFF. The CDR3 DNA follows: TGTGCCAGCAGCCCATTAAGGACACCGAACACTGAAGCTTTCTTT.

This sequence joins TRBV7-9 and TRBJ2-1; TRBD2 agrees at 7 bases. This CDR3 spans 14 amino acids. Germline V gene lookup returns CDR1 SEHNR and CDR2 FQNEAQ (reference sequence). The ends lost 3 bases at V and 10 bases at J; junction bases unmatched: 9. The DNA for the CDR3 is TGTGCCAGCAGCTTCTCGGGAGGTTTATTAGAGCAGTTCTTC. Translating it yields CASSFSGGLLEQFF. Drawing the rest from reference TRBV7-9 and TRBJ2-1, the complete variable domain is DTGVSQNPRHKITKRGQNVTFRCDPISEHNRLYWYRQTLGQGPEFLTYFQNEAQLEKSRLLSDRFSAERPKGSFSTLEIQRTEQGDSAMYLCASSFSGGLLEQFFGPGTRLTVL.

The chain recombines TRBV27 with TRBJ1-2; 10 bases are shared with TRBD1. V lost 1 base to trimming and J lost 4 bases; unmatched junction nucleotides: 9. The CDR3 loop spans 17 amino acids. Germline V gene sequence: CDR1 MNHEY, CDR2 SMNVEV (reference sequence). The CDR3 DNA reads TGTGCCAGCAGTTTATTTCCCCCGGGACAGGGGCTCTATGGCTACACCTTC. Translating it yields CASSLFPPGQGLYGYTF.

The chain is built from TRBV7-9 and TRBJ2-3; TRBD1 is a possible D gene (6 bases). CDR3 length equals 17 residues. Trimming shortened V by 2 bases and J by 4 bases, and 19 bases separated the two germline ends. Germline V lookup: CDR1 SEHNR, CDR2 FQNEAQ (reference sequence). CDR3 sequence: CASSLSMAGEGADTQYF. CDR3 nucleotides: TGTGCCAGCAGCTTAAGTATGGCGGGCGAGGGGGCAGATACGCAGTATTTT.

The genes are TRBV6-1 and TRBJ1-6; no clear D. The length of the CDR3 is 16 residues. Germline V gives CDR1 MNHNS, CDR2 SASEGT. Trimming shortened V by 1 base and J by 0 bases, and 7 bases separated the two germline ends. CDR3 sequence (DNA): TGTGCCAGCAGTGAAGTTTGGAGCTCCTATAATTCACCCCTCCACTTT. Translation gives CASSEVWSSYNSPLHF.

This chain uses TRBV27 with TRBJ2-2; 9 bases line up with TRBD2. J was trimmed by 3 bases and V by 3 bases; bases with no gene match: 11. Looked up from germline, CDR1 is MNHEY and CDR2 is SMNVEV (reference sequence). The CDR3 spans 18 residues. The CDR3 here is CASSFRGTAGGYTGELFF. The DNA of the CDR3 is TGTGCCAGCAGTTTTCGGGGGACGGCGGGAGGGTACACCGGGGAGCTGTTTTTT.

This clone has a single count. V is TRBV7-6 and J is TRBJ2-7; D remains unclear. In germline, CDR1 is SGHVS, CDR2 FNYEAQ. V was shortened by 5 bases and J by 5 bases, with 19 bases between the two germline ends. The CDR3 runs to 15 residues. This chain's CDR3 is CASSNGYGPTNEQYF. CDR3 bases: TGTGCCAGCAGCAACGGGTACGGCCCCACAAACGAGCAGTACTTC.

J is TRBJ1-2 and V is TRBV4-1, with 8 bases identical to TRBD1. The CDR3 is made up of 15 amino acids. Losses at the gene ends were 3 bases for V and 0 bases for J; bases not matched to a gene: 3. CDR1 and CDR2 (germline): MGHRA, YSYEKL. The CDR3 nucleotides are TGCGCCAGCAGCCAGAGACAGGGGACTAACTATGGCTACACCTTC. It specifies CASSQRQGTNYGYTF.

The CDR3 DNA is TGTGCCAGCAGCTTAAAAGCGTCCAGTCTAGCTTTCTTT. Amino acids: CASSLKASSLAFF. This chain joins TRBV7-9 and TRBJ1-1; D is unclear. There are 13 residues in the CDR3. Trimming removed 2 bases at V and 10 bases at J, with 14 bases between. Germline V lookup: CDR1 SEHNR, CDR2 FQNEAQ (reference sequence).

The chain links TRBV30 to TRBJ1-6; no definite D call. V lost 3 bases and J lost 0, with 6 bases in between. This CDR3 region has 14 residues. Germline CDR1 is GTSNPN and CDR2 is SVGIG (reference sequence). CDR3 in amino acids: CAWRPSSYNSPLHF. Written as DNA, the CDR3 is TGTGCCTGGAGGCCGAGCTCCTATAATTCACCCCTCCACTTT. Supplemented by reference TRBV30 and TRBJ1-6, the full variable domain reads SQTIHQWPATLVQPVGSPLSLECTVEGTSNPNLYWYRQAAGRGLQLLFYSVGIGQISSEVPQNLSASRPQDRQFILSSKKLLLSDSGFYLCAWRPSSYNSPLHFGNGTRLTVT.

As DNA, the CDR3 is TGCGCCAGCAGCAGGACAGATTATAGCAATCAGCCCCAGCATTTT. This sequence encodes CASSRTDYSNQPQHF. The chain is built from TRBV4-1 and TRBJ1-5, with D perhaps TRBD1 (6 bases). CDR1 and CDR2 (germline): MGHRA, YSYEKL. The CDR3 spans 15 residues. The V and J ends lost 5 bases and 0 bases respectively, with 11 bases between them.

V gene TRBV4-1 combines with J gene TRBJ2-1, with D tentatively TRBD1 (5 bases). Germline CDR1 and CDR2: MGHRA and YSYEKL. V lost 1 base and J lost 16, with 17 bases in between. CDR3 length: 13 residues. CDR3 DNA: TGCGCCAGCAGCCAAGTCTGGGGCGGCGACCATTTCTTC. Amino acid sequence: CASSQVWGGDHFF.

The rearrangement uses TRBV6-1 and TRBJ1-1, with unresolved D. Trimming took off 2 bases at V and 0 bases at J, with 10 bases between the two ends. The CDR3 has 15 amino acids. Germline V gene data show CDR1 as MNHNS and CDR2 as SASEGT. The CDR3 protein is CASSESARMNTEAFF. DNA of the CDR3: TGTGCCAGCAGTGAATCAGCGAGGATGAACACTGAAGCTTTCTTT.

This chain uses TRBV5-1 with TRBJ1-4; 7 nucleotides line up with TRBD1. Trimming took 4 bases from V and 3 from J; bases not matched to a gene: 9. This CDR3 spans 16 amino acids. Germline V lookup: CDR1 SGHRS, CDR2 YFSETQ. CDR3 nucleotide sequence: TGCGCCAGCAGCGCAGAACCGGGACAGCCTAATGAAAAACTGTTTTTT. Translation gives CASSAEPGQPNEKLFF.

The chain carries TRBV3-1 (or the pseudogene TRBV3-2) and TRBJ2-7; weak D call: TRBD1 (6 bases). V was trimmed by 4 bases and J by 3 bases, leaving 10 bases between them. The CDR3 consists of 13 residues. Per the germline V gene, CDR1 is LGHDT and CDR2 is YNNKEL (reference sequence). The CDR3 protein is CASSPDSNYEQYF. The CDR3 bases are TGTGCCAGCAGCCCGGACAGCAACTACGAGCAGTACTTC.

The gene calls are TRBV12-3 or TRBV12-4 and TRBJ1-2; D not certain. The CDR3 consists of 13 residues. V lost 6 bases to trimming and J lost 2 bases, with 10 bases between them. In nucleotides, the CDR3 is TGTGCCAGCAGCTCGGAGTGGAACTATGGCTACACCTTC. Its protein is CASSSEWNYGYTF.